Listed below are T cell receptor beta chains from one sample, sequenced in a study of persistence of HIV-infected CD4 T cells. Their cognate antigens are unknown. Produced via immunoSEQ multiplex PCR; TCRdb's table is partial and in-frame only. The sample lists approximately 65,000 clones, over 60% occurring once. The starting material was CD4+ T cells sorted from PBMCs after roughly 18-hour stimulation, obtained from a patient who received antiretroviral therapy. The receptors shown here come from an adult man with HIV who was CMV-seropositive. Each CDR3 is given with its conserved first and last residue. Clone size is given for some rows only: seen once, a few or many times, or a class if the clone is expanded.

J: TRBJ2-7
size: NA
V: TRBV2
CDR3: CASSSGTSGWGEQYF

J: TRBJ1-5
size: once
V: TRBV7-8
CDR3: CASSLGGRSSNQPQHF

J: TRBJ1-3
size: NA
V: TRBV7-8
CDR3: CASSPRDRTWNTIYF

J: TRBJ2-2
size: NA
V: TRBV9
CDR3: CASNAGLTGELFF

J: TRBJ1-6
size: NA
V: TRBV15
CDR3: CATSRGIANSPLHF

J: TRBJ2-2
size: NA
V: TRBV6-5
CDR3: CASSYSNSPNTGELFF

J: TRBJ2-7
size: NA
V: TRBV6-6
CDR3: CASSYALAGAYEQYF

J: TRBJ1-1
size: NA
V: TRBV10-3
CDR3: CAISSGLGVYTEAFF

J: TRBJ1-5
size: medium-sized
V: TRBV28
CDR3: CASRPGTVNQPQHF

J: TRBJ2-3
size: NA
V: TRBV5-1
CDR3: CASSLQGDYTDTQYF

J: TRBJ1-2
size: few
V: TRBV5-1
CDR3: CASSTGQGGYTF

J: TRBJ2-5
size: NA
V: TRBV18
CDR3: CASSPRNLGNQETQYF

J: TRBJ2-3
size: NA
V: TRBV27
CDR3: CASSRGGSGTYTDTQYF

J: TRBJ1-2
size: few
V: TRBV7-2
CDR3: CASSLFGGGYTF

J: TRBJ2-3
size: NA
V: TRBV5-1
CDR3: CASRKQGSTDTQYF

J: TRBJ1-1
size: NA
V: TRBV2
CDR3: CASSRMDSFEAFF

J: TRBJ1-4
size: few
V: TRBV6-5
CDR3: CASRPTGTKEKLFF

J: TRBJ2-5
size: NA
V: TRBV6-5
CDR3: CASRARGSGETQYF

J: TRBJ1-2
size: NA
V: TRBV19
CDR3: CASSIEGEPTNYGYTF

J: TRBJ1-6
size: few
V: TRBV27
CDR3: CASSLAGGQKTLHF

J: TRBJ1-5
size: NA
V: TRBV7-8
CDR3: CASSLGTGFHQPQHF

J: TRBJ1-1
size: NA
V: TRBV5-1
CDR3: CASSLATGRSTEAFF

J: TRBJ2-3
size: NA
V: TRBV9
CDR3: CASSVEAGTDTQYF

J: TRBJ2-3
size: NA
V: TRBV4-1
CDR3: CASGTGRREDTQYF

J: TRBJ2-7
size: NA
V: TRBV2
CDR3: CASQPRKGPLDSYEQYF

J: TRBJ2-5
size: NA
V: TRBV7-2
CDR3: CASSHYSVQETQYF

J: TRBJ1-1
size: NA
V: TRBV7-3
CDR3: CASSAQPNTEAFF

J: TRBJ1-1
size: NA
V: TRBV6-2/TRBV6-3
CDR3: CASSQWTGNTEAFF

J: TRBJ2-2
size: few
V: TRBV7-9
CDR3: CASSFPIQGAGELFF

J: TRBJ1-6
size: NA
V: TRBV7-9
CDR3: CASSLGQGFYNSPLHF

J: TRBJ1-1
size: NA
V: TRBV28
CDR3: CASSLRQWNTEAFF

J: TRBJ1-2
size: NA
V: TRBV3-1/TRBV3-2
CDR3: CASSIQGNGYTF

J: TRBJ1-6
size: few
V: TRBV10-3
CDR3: CAISRDGSNSPLHF

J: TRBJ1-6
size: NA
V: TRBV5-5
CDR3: CASSLDQGASSPLHF

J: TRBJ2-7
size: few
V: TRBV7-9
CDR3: CASSLEGMGYEQYF

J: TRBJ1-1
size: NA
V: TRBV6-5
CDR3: CASRPDRGFEAFF

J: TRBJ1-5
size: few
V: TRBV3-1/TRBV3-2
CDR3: CASSQGSRQPQHF

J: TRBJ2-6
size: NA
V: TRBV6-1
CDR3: CASSERPLSASGANVLTF

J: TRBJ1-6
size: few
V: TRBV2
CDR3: CASSDAIGRSPLHF

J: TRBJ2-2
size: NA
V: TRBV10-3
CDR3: CAISDQGGYTGELFF

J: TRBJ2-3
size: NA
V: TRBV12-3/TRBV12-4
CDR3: CASSLWGADTQYF

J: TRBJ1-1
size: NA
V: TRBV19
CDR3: CASRTPGEGGTEAFF

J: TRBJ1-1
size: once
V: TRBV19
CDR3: CASSRGTSAAFF

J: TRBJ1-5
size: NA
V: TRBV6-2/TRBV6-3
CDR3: CASSYGFRGNQPQHF

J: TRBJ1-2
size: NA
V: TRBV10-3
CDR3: CAISDGQGISGNYGYTF

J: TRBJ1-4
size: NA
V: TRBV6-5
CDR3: CASRAGATNEKLFF

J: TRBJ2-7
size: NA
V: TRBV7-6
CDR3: CASSLGVSYEQYF

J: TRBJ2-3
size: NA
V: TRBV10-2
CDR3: CASGPRGLSTDTQYF

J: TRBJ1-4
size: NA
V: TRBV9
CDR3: CASSLSTGSEKLFF